A single T cell receptor (beta chain) is shown here with its context. Its target is not known. Repertoires were generated with immunoSEQ multiplex PCR, while TCRdb's copy carries only in-frame clones and drops some. The repertoire holds 60,000 to 95,000 clones, with approximately 87% as singletons. The data belong to a study of radiation and T cells in renal cell carcinoma. Documented time point: blood 4 weeks post-SBRT, at nephrectomy. As for treatment: 15 Gy SBRT to primary tumor, nephrectomy 4 weeks later. Nephrectomy followed 15 Gy stereotactic body radiation by 4 weeks. The CDR3 is made up of 14 amino acids. From germline, CDR1 is LGHNA and CDR2 YNFKEQ. V was clipped by 5 bases and J by 4 bases; unmatched bases: 6. General observations from the study: Top tumor clonotypes rose in blood 2 weeks post-radiation, then contracted. Baseline intratumoral clonotype presence is unknown without pretreatment biopsies.

Here the sequenced sample was blood, taken from a patient whose treatment included radiotherapy and nephrectomy. This receptor was taken from an older woman with renal cell carcinoma. The chain couples TRBV4-2 to TRBJ1-1; TRBD1 aligns across 8 bases. The CDR3 spells CASSTTGGVTEAFF. The CDR3 DNA sequence: TGTGCCAGCAGCACCACAGGGGGGGTCACTGAAGCTTTCTTT.